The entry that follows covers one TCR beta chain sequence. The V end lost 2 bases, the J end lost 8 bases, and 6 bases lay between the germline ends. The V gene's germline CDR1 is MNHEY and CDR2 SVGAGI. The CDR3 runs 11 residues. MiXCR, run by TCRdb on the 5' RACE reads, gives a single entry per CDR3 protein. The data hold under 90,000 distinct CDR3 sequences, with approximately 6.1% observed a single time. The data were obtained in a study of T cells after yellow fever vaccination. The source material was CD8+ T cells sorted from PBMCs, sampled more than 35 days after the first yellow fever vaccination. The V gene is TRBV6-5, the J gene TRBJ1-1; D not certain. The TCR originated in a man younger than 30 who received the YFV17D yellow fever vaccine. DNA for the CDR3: TGTGCCAGCAGTTACGGCAGAGAAGCTTTCTTT. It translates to CASSYGREAFF.